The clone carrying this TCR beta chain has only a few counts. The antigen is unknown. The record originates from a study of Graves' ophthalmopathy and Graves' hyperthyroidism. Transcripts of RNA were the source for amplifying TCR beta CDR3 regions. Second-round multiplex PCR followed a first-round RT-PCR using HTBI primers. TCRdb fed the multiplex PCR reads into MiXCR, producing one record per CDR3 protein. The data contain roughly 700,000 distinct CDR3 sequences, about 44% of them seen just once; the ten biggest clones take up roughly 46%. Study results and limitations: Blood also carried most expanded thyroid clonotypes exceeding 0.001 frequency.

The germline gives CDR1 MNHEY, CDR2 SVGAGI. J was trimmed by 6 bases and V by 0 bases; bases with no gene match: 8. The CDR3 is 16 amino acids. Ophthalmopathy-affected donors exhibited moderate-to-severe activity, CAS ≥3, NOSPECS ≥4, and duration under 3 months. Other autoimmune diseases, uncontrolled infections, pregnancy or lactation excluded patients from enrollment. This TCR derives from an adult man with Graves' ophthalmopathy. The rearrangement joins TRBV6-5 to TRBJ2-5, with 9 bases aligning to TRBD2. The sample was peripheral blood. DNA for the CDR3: TGTGCCAGCAGTTACTCCGGTAGCGGGAGTGTAAAGACCCAGTACTTC. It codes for CASSYSGSGSVKTQYF.